This TCR beta chain stems from a study of shared clonotypes between healthy human individuals. Study-level background: Aged 18 to 49, the donors were a couple of women and a few men.

Comments on this clone: No antigen is known for it.

On sorted subsets, replicate PCRs used about 0.2 ug DNA, or 27,000 or so T cell genomes. Original handling: ImmunoSEQ output lacked quality scores and full-length reads, limiting matched filtering. The repertoire was sequenced with immunoSEQ multiplex PCR; TCRdb's copy has only in-frame clones and lacks some. The V and J calls and clone size come from that table; D and trimming were worked out from the DNA. The sample has about 1.1 million clones, approximately 78% seen once. Broader study findings: All-four-donor shared clonotypes had higher generation probabilities than non-shared clonotypes did.

CDR3 size: 11 residues. CDR1 is SQVTM and CDR2 is ANQGSEA in the germline V gene. Trimming took 1 base from V and 9 from J, leaving 10 bases between them. Sequenced: memory CD4+ T cells from PBMCs. The sample's subset: CD45RA-negative fraction. This sequence was found in a man aged 18 to 35 in good health. Some clones in this sample may be carry-over from other donors' samples. The chain joins TRBV29-1 to TRBJ2-7; D is unresolved. The CDR3 region has the DNA TGCAGCGTTGAAGGGCAGGTTGGGCAGTACTTC. Translation gives CSVEGQVGQYF.